The TCR beta chain under discussion was sequenced for a study of response to subunit inactivated influenza vaccine. Broader study findings: Few new T cells, the authors suggested, are recruited by each seasonal influenza vaccination.

TCRdb called the RT-PCR reads again in MiXCR, with one record for every CDR3 protein. The top ten clones hold 11% of a sample with around 600,000 distinct CDR3 sequences, 10% to 12% of them seen once. Points on this clonotype: Its antigen remains unknown.

V lost 4 bases, J lost 4 bases, and 10 bases stayed unmatched. Germline lookup yields CDR1 SEHNR and CDR2 FQNEAQ (reference sequence). This CDR3 spans 17 amino acids. The same data also contributed to another study, on T cells expressing NK-cell markers. According to that study: The cDNA for TCR beta came from 5'RACE template switching with UMIs. Obtained from sorted CD3+CD56+NKG2C+, CD3+CD56+NKG2C- and CD3+CD56-NKG2C+ T cells were the TCR beta repertoires. Just one sequenced donor of eight was HCMV-seronegative, while seven were seropositive. Of CD8+ T cells, about 1.0-8% belonged to dominant NKG2C+ clonotypes in roughly six donors.

The sequence was collected from a man aged 50 or older who received an inactivated influenza vaccine. The chain recombines TRBV7-9 with TRBJ2-3; 11 bases are shared with TRBD2. This specimen was PBMCs from blood, taken on the day of vaccination. CDR3 bases: TGTGCCAGCAGCTCCGATTTAGCGGGAGGGCCCGCAGATACGCAGTATTTT. Its protein is CASSSDLAGGPADTQYF.